Listed below are T cell receptor beta chains from one sample, sequenced in a study of CD8+ T cells in alopecia areata. Sequencing was performed with immunoSEQ multiplex PCR; in TCRdb, only in-frame clones are kept and a portion is missing. The sample carries some 150,000 clones, 58% recorded once. The sequencing here drew on CD4+ T cells sorted from blood, taken at week 56, from a patient treated with tofacitinib. The receptor set was obtained from a human donor with alopecia areata. Both conserved end residues are part of each CDR3. The order of the fields is CDR3 DNA, CDR3 protein, J gene, V gene, D gene, clone size. D genes are given only for firm matches. Where a row states a size, it is once, few, many or the class of an expanded clone; other rows omit it.

CDR3 DNA: TGTGCCTGGAGTCGAGATCCGGGACAGAATCAGCCCCAGCATTTT
CDR3 protein: CAWSRDPGQNQPQHF
J gene: TRBJ1-5
V gene: TRBV30
D gene: TRBD1
clone size: NA

CDR3 DNA: TGCGCCAGCAGCGTGGTACAACGCCAGGGGACCCAGTACTTC
CDR3 protein: CASSVVQRQGTQYF
J gene: TRBJ2-5
V gene: TRBV5-1
D gene: NA
clone size: NA

CDR3 DNA: TGTGCCAGCAGCCGGACAGGATATGGCTACACCTTC
CDR3 protein: CASSRTGYGYTF
J gene: TRBJ1-2
V gene: TRBV5-6
D gene: TRBD1
clone size: NA

CDR3 DNA: TGCGCCAGCAGCCAAGTCGGGGTACGGGAGCAGTACTTC
CDR3 protein: CASSQVGVREQYF
J gene: TRBJ2-7
V gene: TRBV4-1
D gene: NA
clone size: few

CDR3 DNA: TGTGCCATCAGGGGGGACAGCACAGATACGCAGTATTTT
CDR3 protein: CAIRGDSTDTQYF
J gene: TRBJ2-3
V gene: TRBV10-3
D gene: NA
clone size: NA

CDR3 DNA: TGCGCCAGCAGCTTGGGACAGGGAGGCGGAGAGACCCAGTACTTC
CDR3 protein: CASSLGQGGGETQYF
J gene: TRBJ2-5
V gene: TRBV5-1
D gene: NA
clone size: NA

CDR3 DNA: TGTGCCAGCAGCGTAGCCGGGGAGGGATGGGATACGCAGTATTTT
CDR3 protein: CASSVAGEGWDTQYF
J gene: TRBJ2-3
V gene: TRBV9
D gene: TRBD2
clone size: NA

CDR3 DNA: TGCAGCGTTGATAGACAGTTCCAAGAGACCCAGTACTTC
CDR3 protein: CSVDRQFQETQYF
J gene: TRBJ2-5
V gene: TRBV29-1
D gene: NA
clone size: NA

CDR3 DNA: TGTGCCAGCAATCGAGGCAAAAATTCACCCCTCCACTTT
CDR3 protein: CASNRGKNSPLHF
J gene: TRBJ1-6
V gene: TRBV6-5
D gene: NA
clone size: NA

CDR3 DNA: TGTGCCACCAGCAGAGATAGCCAGGGGTTCTACGAGCAGTACTTC
CDR3 protein: CATSRDSQGFYEQYF
J gene: TRBJ2-7
V gene: TRBV15
D gene: NA
clone size: NA

CDR3 DNA: TGCAGTGCCATAACCCAAGAGACCCAGTACTTC
CDR3 protein: CSAITQETQYF
J gene: TRBJ2-5
V gene: TRBV20-1
D gene: NA
clone size: few

CDR3 DNA: TGTGCCAGCAGCTCCCCCTCGGGCGCAGAGACCCAGTACTTC
CDR3 protein: CASSSPSGAETQYF
J gene: TRBJ2-5
V gene: TRBV6-5
D gene: NA
clone size: NA

CDR3 DNA: TGTGCCAGCAGCCCAGGCGGGGGGATGTGGACAGATACGCAGTATTTT
CDR3 protein: CASSPGGGMWTDTQYF
J gene: TRBJ2-3
V gene: TRBV11-2
D gene: TRBD2
clone size: few

CDR3 DNA: TGCGCCAGCAGCTTGCCGCCGGGCTTGGAACCCGGGGAGCTGTTTTTT
CDR3 protein: CASSLPPGLEPGELFF
J gene: TRBJ2-2
V gene: TRBV5-1
D gene: NA
clone size: NA

CDR3 DNA: TGCAGCGTTGACGAGGGACACACTGAAGCTTTCTTT
CDR3 protein: CSVDEGHTEAFF
J gene: TRBJ1-1
V gene: TRBV29-1
D gene: NA
clone size: few

CDR3 DNA: TGCGCCAGCAGCCTACCTCAGGGGGCGGGGTTCCTGATCGGGGCTTTCTTT
CDR3 protein: CASSLPQGAGFLIGAFF
J gene: TRBJ1-1
V gene: TRBV4-1
D gene: TRBD1
clone size: NA

CDR3 DNA: TGTGCCAGCAGCTTGACGACGAACACCGGGGAGCTGTTTTTT
CDR3 protein: CASSLTTNTGELFF
J gene: TRBJ2-2
V gene: TRBV5-5
D gene: NA
clone size: NA

CDR3 DNA: TGTGCCAGCAGTCCCGGGACAGGGGGGACAGTACGGGAAGAGGCGCATTTT
CDR3 protein: CASSPGTGGTVREEAHF
J gene: TRBJ1-5
V gene: TRBV7-9
D gene: TRBD1
clone size: NA

CDR3 DNA: TGCAGCGCTGCCGGGCGGGGGGGCTTAGAGACCCAGTACTTC
CDR3 protein: CSAAGRGGLETQYF
J gene: TRBJ2-5
V gene: TRBV29-1
D gene: TRBD2
clone size: NA

CDR3 DNA: TGTGCCAGCTCACCGGGATATGGCTACACCTTC
CDR3 protein: CASSPGYGYTF
J gene: TRBJ1-2
V gene: TRBV18
D gene: NA
clone size: NA

CDR3 DNA: TGCAGCGGGGGTGGGTTGAACTATGGCTACACCTTC
CDR3 protein: CSGGGLNYGYTF
J gene: TRBJ1-2
V gene: TRBV29-1
D gene: NA
clone size: NA

CDR3 DNA: TGTGCCTGGAGTGTACTGGAGAGCAATCAGCCCCAGCATTTT
CDR3 protein: CAWSVLESNQPQHF
J gene: TRBJ1-5
V gene: TRBV30
D gene: NA
clone size: NA

CDR3 DNA: TGTGCCATCAAACCCACAGGAGGTGAGCAGTACTTC
CDR3 protein: CAIKPTGGEQYF
J gene: TRBJ2-7
V gene: TRBV10-3
D gene: NA
clone size: few

CDR3 DNA: TGTGCCAGCAGCCGGGCGAACACCGGGGAGCTGTTTTTT
CDR3 protein: CASSRANTGELFF
J gene: TRBJ2-2
V gene: TRBV14
D gene: NA
clone size: few

CDR3 DNA: TGCGCCAGCTCAGAAGGGACACAGGGACAGCCCCAGCATTTT
CDR3 protein: CASSEGTQGQPQHF
J gene: TRBJ1-5
V gene: TRBV5-1
D gene: NA
clone size: NA

CDR3 DNA: TGTGCCAGCACCGATACAGGGGCCCAAGAGACCCAGTACTTC
CDR3 protein: CASTDTGAQETQYF
J gene: TRBJ2-5
V gene: TRBV6-5
D gene: TRBD1
clone size: NA

CDR3 DNA: TGCAGCGTTGGGGGGACAGGTATTTACGAGCAGTACTTC
CDR3 protein: CSVGGTGIYEQYF
J gene: TRBJ2-7
V gene: TRBV29-1
D gene: TRBD1
clone size: NA

CDR3 DNA: TGCAGCGTTTCAGGGAACACCGGGGAGCTGTTTTTT
CDR3 protein: CSVSGNTGELFF
J gene: TRBJ2-2
V gene: TRBV29-1
D gene: NA
clone size: NA

CDR3 DNA: TGTGCCAGCAGCTTAGCGGCAGGGCCCGGGCAGTACTTC
CDR3 protein: CASSLAAGPGQYF
J gene: TRBJ2-7
V gene: TRBV7-2
D gene: NA
clone size: NA

CDR3 DNA: TGTGCCTGGAGTGTCGGGACAGGGGAAATCACTGAAGCTTTCTTT
CDR3 protein: CAWSVGTGEITEAFF
J gene: TRBJ1-1
V gene: TRBV30
D gene: TRBD1
clone size: NA

CDR3 DNA: TGCAGCGTGAAAAACCGGCAGGGGGTCTACGAGCAGTACTTC
CDR3 protein: CSVKNRQGVYEQYF
J gene: TRBJ2-7
V gene: TRBV29-1
D gene: TRBD1
clone size: few

CDR3 DNA: TGTGCCACCCCGACAGAGGGCACAGATACGCAGTATTTT
CDR3 protein: CATPTEGTDTQYF
J gene: TRBJ2-3
V gene: TRBV18
D gene: NA
clone size: once

CDR3 DNA: TGTGCCAGCAGTGTCCGGGGACAGGGGGCGATTGGCACTGAAGCTTTCTTT
CDR3 protein: CASSVRGQGAIGTEAFF
J gene: TRBJ1-1
V gene: TRBV2
D gene: TRBD1
clone size: many

CDR3 DNA: TGTGCCAGCAGCCTAATTTCGACCGCCGGGGAGCCGTACTTC
CDR3 protein: CASSLISTAGEPYF
J gene: TRBJ2-7
V gene: TRBV2
D gene: NA
clone size: NA

CDR3 DNA: TGTGCCTGGAGTGTGCTTTCTGACAATCAGCCCCAGCATTTT
CDR3 protein: CAWSVLSDNQPQHF
J gene: TRBJ1-5
V gene: TRBV30
D gene: NA
clone size: NA

CDR3 DNA: TGTGCCATCAGTGAGTCAGGAGCAGGCAACTATGGCTACACCTTC
CDR3 protein: CAISESGAGNYGYTF
J gene: TRBJ1-2
V gene: TRBV10-3
D gene: NA
clone size: NA

CDR3 DNA: TGTGCCAGCAGCTTACAGGGTGCAGGGGTATCACCCCTCCACTTT
CDR3 protein: CASSLQGAGVSPLHF
J gene: TRBJ1-6
V gene: TRBV4-2
D gene: NA
clone size: few

CDR3 DNA: TGCGCCAGCAGCGTAGCGGGACAGTCACAAGAGACCCAGTACTTC
CDR3 protein: CASSVAGQSQETQYF
J gene: TRBJ2-5
V gene: TRBV5-1
D gene: NA
clone size: NA

CDR3 DNA: TGTGCCTGGAGTATGGCCCTCAATCAGCCCCAGCATTTT
CDR3 protein: CAWSMALNQPQHF
J gene: TRBJ1-5
V gene: TRBV30
D gene: NA
clone size: few

CDR3 DNA: TGTGCCAGCAGCTTGGCTGACAGGGCCTACGAGCAGTACTTC
CDR3 protein: CASSLADRAYEQYF
J gene: TRBJ2-7
V gene: TRBV7-9
D gene: TRBD1
clone size: NA

CDR3 DNA: TGTGCCAGCAGCAAATCCCCCACCGGGACAGGGGGCTACGAGCAGTACTTC
CDR3 protein: CASSKSPTGTGGYEQYF
J gene: TRBJ2-7
V gene: TRBV2
D gene: TRBD1
clone size: NA

CDR3 DNA: TGTGCCAGCTCACCTTCGGAATATGGCTACACCTTC
CDR3 protein: CASSPSEYGYTF
J gene: TRBJ1-2
V gene: TRBV18
D gene: NA
clone size: NA

CDR3 DNA: TGCAGCTCAAGTCTGGGGGCTAGCACAGATACGCAGTATTTT
CDR3 protein: CSSSLGASTDTQYF
J gene: TRBJ2-3
V gene: TRBV29-1
D gene: NA
clone size: NA

CDR3 DNA: TGCGCCAGCAGCCGAGGACAGAGCACAGATACGCAGTATTTT
CDR3 protein: CASSRGQSTDTQYF
J gene: TRBJ2-3
V gene: TRBV4-1
D gene: NA
clone size: few

CDR3 DNA: TGTGCCATCAGTGGTGACAGGGGCGGTCAGCCCCAGCATTTT
CDR3 protein: CAISGDRGGQPQHF
J gene: TRBJ1-5
V gene: TRBV10-3
D gene: TRBD1
clone size: NA

CDR3 DNA: TGTGCCAGCACCTACACAGATACGCAGTATTTT
CDR3 protein: CASTYTDTQYF
J gene: TRBJ2-3
V gene: TRBV25-1
D gene: NA
clone size: NA

CDR3 DNA: TGTGCCTGGGCGGAACAGAGCAATCAGCCCCAGCATTTT
CDR3 protein: CAWAEQSNQPQHF
J gene: TRBJ1-5
V gene: TRBV30
D gene: NA
clone size: NA

CDR3 DNA: TGTGCCAGCAGCAGCACGCCAGGGGGCACCTATAATTCACCCCTCCACTTT
CDR3 protein: CASSSTPGGTYNSPLHF
J gene: TRBJ1-6
V gene: TRBV7-9
D gene: TRBD1
clone size: NA

CDR3 DNA: TGCGCCACCGGGACAGGAGGCACAGATACGCAGTATTTT
CDR3 protein: CATGTGGTDTQYF
J gene: TRBJ2-3
V gene: TRBV10-2
D gene: TRBD1
clone size: NA

CDR3 DNA: TGCAGCACCGACAGGGGGCTAGGGGGCGATACGCAGTATTTT
CDR3 protein: CSTDRGLGGDTQYF
J gene: TRBJ2-3
V gene: TRBV29-1
D gene: TRBD1
clone size: NA

CDR3 DNA: TGTGCCTGGAGACAGGGGGTCTCCTACGAGCAGTACTTC
CDR3 protein: CAWRQGVSYEQYF
J gene: TRBJ2-7
V gene: TRBV30
D gene: TRBD1
clone size: NA

CDR3 DNA: TGTGCCAGTAGCAGACACCAAGAGACCCAGTACTTC
CDR3 protein: CASSRHQETQYF
J gene: TRBJ2-5
V gene: TRBV19
D gene: NA
clone size: NA

CDR3 DNA: TGTGCCAGCAGCTTAGGGGGCAACTATGGCTACACCTTC
CDR3 protein: CASSLGGNYGYTF
J gene: TRBJ1-2
V gene: TRBV7-9
D gene: NA
clone size: NA

CDR3 DNA: TGTGCCTGGACTGCGGGGGGCTATGGCTACACCTTC
CDR3 protein: CAWTAGGYGYTF
J gene: TRBJ1-2
V gene: TRBV30
D gene: NA
clone size: once

CDR3 DNA: TGTGCCTGGAGCCTGACAGGGGGCTCGGCTTTCTTT
CDR3 protein: CAWSLTGGSAFF
J gene: TRBJ1-1
V gene: TRBV30
D gene: TRBD1
clone size: NA